Sequencing of this T cell receptor (beta chain) was carried out in a study of early T cells in non-severe SARS-CoV-2 infection. Study-level information: Whole-blood bulk RNA, unsorted, was sequenced, and chains were unpaired. Study results and limitations: The matching step, a VDJdb search, favored anti-spike CD8 responses and missed private and CD4 specificities.

CDR3 size: 12 residues. CDR1 and CDR2 (germline): LGHNA, YSLEER. V lost 3 bases, J lost 2 bases, and 4 bases lay in between. Unique molecular identifier tags were affixed to discrete cDNA molecules. Via MiXCR, TCRdb re-called the 5' RACE reads, giving one row per CDR3 protein. Of tens of thousands of distinct CDR3 sequences listed, more than 4% are singletons. This clonotype was observed a few times. The antigen is undetermined. The sequenced sample consisted of whole blood. The rearrangement links TRBV4-3 to TRBJ1-2, with D hard to call. The clonotype comes from an adult who was a healthcare worker with PCR-confirmed SARS-CoV-2 infection or an uninfected control (not recorded which). CDR3 DNA sequence: TGCGCCAGCAGCCATACCAACTATGGCTACACCTTC. Protein sequence: CASSHTNYGYTF.